These 4 T cell receptor beta chains were sequenced from one sample in a study of blood T cells in healthy people across ages. A second PCR, run for about 7 to 11 cycles, used a sample-barcoded 5' primer plus a J-beta primer mix. TCRdb called the 5' RACE reads again in MiXCR, with one record for every CDR3 protein. Among some 710,000 distinct CDR3 sequences listed, about 46% were seen once. The specimen was blood. These receptor sequences come from a man older than 75 in good health.

The J gene is TRBJ2-1, the V gene TRBV9; tentatively, D is TRBD2 (6 bases). The last part of the DNA fits TRBJ2-7 better; the J call may be wrong. This CDR3 has 15 amino acids. Germline CDR1 SGDLS, CDR2 YYNGEE. For the CDR3, the DNA is TGTGCCAGCAGCGTCGACGGGAGCTCCTACAATGAGCAGTACTTC. It is translated as CASSVDGSSYNEQYF.

As for this clonotype: Being one base from a much bigger clone, this may be a read error. The chain carries TRBV12-3 or TRBV12-4 and TRBJ2-7; 8 bases fit TRBD1. The CDR3 extends over 13 amino acids. J was trimmed by 12 bases and V by 2 bases; bases with no gene match: 9. Here the CDR3 reads CASSLTQGETRYF. The DNA of the CDR3 is TGTGCCAGCAGTTTAACACAGGGGGAGACCCGGTACTTC.

This clonotype occurred a few times. The chain couples TRBV11-2 to TRBJ2-6, with D unresolved. Germline V lookup: CDR1 SGHAT, CDR2 FQNNGV. CDR3 length: 15 amino acids. V lost 0 bases, J lost 4 bases, and 7 bases lay in between. The CDR3 loop is CASSLEHSGANVLTF. CDR3 DNA: TGTGCCAGCAGCTTAGAACATTCCGGGGCCAACGTCCTGACTTTC.

This clonotype was seen a handful of times. The chain uses TRBV20-1 and TRBJ2-1, with 14 bases matching TRBD2. With V trimmed by 7 bases and J by 5 bases, 4 bases remained unmatched. Per germline, CDR1 DFQATT and CDR2 SNEGSKA (reference sequence). This CDR3 region has 14 residues. The DNA for the CDR3 is TGCAGTGGCCCGACTAGCGGGAGGGACAATGAGCAGTTCTTC. This codes for CSGPTSGRDNEQFF.